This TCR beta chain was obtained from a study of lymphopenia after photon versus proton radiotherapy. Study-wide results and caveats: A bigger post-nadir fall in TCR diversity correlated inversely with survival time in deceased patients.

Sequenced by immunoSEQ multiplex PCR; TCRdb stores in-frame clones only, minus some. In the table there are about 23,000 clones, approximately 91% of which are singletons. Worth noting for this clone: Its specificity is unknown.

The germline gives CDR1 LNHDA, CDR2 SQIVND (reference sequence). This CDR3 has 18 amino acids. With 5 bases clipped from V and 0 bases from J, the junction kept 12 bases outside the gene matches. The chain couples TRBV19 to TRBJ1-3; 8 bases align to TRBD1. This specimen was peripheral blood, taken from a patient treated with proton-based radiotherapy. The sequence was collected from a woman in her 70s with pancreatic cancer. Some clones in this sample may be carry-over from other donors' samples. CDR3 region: CASSPDRGPDISGNTIYF. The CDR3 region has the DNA TGTGCCAGTAGTCCCGACAGGGGTCCCGACATCTCTGGAAACACCATATATTTT.